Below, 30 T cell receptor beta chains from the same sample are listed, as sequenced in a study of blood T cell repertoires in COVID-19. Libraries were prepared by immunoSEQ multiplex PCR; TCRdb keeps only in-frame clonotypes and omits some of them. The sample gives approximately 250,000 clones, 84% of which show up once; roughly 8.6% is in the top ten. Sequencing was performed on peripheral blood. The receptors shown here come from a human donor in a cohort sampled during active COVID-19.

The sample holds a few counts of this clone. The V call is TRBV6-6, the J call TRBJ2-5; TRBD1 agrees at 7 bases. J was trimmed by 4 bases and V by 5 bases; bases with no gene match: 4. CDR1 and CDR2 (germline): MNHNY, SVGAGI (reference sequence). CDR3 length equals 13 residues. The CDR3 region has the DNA TGTGCCAGCAGTACGACAGGGAGAGAGACCCAGTACTTC. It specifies CASSTTGRETQYF.

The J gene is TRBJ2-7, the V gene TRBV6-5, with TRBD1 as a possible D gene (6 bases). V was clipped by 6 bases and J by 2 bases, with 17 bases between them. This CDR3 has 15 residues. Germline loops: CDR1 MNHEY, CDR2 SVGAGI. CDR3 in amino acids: CASRDSPGRPYEQYF. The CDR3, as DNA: TGTGCCAGCAGGGACAGCCCGGGACGGCCCTACGAGCAGTACTTC.

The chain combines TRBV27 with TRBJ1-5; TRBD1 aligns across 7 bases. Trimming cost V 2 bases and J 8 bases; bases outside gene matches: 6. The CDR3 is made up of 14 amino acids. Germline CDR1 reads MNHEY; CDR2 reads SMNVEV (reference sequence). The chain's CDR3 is CASSLRGRFEPQHF. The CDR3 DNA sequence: TGTGCCAGCAGTTTAAGGGGGCGATTCGAGCCCCAGCATTTT.

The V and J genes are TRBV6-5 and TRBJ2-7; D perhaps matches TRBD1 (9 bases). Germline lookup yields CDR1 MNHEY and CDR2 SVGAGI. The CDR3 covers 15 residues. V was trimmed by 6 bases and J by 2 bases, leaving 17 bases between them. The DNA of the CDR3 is TGTGCCAGCAGCCCGGGGGGGACAGGGACCTACGAGCAGTACTTC. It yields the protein CASSPGGTGTYEQYF.

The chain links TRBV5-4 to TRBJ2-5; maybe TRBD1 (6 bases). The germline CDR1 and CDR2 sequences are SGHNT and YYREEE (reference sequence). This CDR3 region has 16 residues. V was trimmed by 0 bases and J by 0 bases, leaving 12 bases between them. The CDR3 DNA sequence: TGTGCCAGCAGCTTGGTCGGGCAGGGGTACCAAGAGACCCAGTACTTC. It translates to CASSLVGQGYQETQYF.

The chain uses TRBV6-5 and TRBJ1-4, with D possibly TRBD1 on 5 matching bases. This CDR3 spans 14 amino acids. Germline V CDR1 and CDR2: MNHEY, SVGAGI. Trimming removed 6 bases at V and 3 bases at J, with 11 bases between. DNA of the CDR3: TGTGCCAGCAGCCAGGGAACGTCTAATGAAAAACTGTTTTTT. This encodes CASSQGTSNEKLFF.

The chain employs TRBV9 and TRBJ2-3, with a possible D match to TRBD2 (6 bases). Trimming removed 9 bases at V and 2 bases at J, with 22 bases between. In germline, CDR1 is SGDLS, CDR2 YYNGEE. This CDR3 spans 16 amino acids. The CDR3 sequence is CATKPHNGGDTDTQYF. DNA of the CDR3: TGTGCCACCAAACCACACAATGGCGGGGACACAGATACGCAGTATTTT.

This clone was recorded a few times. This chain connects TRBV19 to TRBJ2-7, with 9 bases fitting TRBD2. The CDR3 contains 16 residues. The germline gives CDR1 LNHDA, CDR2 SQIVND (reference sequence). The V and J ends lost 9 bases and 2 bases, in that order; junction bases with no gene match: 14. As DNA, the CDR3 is TGTGCCAGCCACGAATCCGCGGCGGGGGGGCCCTACGAGCAGTACTTC. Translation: CASHESAAGGPYEQYF. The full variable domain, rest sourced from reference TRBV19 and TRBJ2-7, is DGGITQSPKYLFRKEGQNVTLSCEQNLNHDAMYWYRQDPGQGLRLIYYSQIVNDFQKGDIAEGYSVSREKKESFPLTVTSAQKNPTAFYLCASHESAAGGPYEQYFGPGTRLTVT.

The CDR3 region has the DNA TGTGCCAGCAGTCCCCCTAGCGGCACGAACACCGGGGAGCTGTTTTTT. It yields the protein CASSPPSGTNTGELFF. The chain has TRBV28 and TRBJ2-2; 7 nucleotides agree with TRBD2. This CDR3 is built from 16 residues. J was trimmed by 0 bases and V by 5 bases; bases with no gene match: 6. CDR1 and CDR2 from the germline V gene are MDHEN and SYDVKM. Together with reference TRBV28 and TRBJ2-2, the CDR3 gives the full variable domain: DVKVTQSSRYLVKRTGEKVFLECVQDMDHENMFWYRQDPGLGLRLIYFSYDVKMKEKGDIPEGYSVSREKKERFSLILESASTNQTSMYLCASSPPSGTNTGELFFGEGSRLTVL.

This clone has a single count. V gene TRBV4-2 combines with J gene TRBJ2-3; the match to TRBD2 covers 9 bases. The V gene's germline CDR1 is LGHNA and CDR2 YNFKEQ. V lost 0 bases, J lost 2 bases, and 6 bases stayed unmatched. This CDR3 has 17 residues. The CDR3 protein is CASSQELAGGSTDTQYF. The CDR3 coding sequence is TGTGCCAGCAGCCAAGAATTGGCGGGGGGGTCCACAGATACGCAGTATTTT.

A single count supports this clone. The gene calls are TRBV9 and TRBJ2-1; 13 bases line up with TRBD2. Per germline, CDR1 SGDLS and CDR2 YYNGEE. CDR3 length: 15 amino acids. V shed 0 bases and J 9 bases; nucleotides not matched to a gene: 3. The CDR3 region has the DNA TGTGCCAGCAGCGTAGGACTAGCGGGAGGTGCTGAGCAGTTCTTC. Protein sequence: CASSVGLAGGAEQFF. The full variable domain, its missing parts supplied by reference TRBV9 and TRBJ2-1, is DSGVTQTPKHLITATGQRVTLRCSPRSGDLSVYWYQQSLDQGLQFLIQYYNGEERAKGNILERFSAQQFPDLHSELNLSSLELGDSALYFCASSVGLAGGAEQFFGPGTRLTVL.

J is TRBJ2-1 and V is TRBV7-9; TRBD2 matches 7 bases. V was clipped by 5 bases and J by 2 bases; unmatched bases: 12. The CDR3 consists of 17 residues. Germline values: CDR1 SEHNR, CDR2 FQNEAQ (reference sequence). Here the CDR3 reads CASSRDPASGPYNEQFF. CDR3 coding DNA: TGTGCCAGCAGCCGGGACCCGGCTAGCGGCCCCTACAATGAGCAGTTCTTC.

The CDR3 loop reads CASSRFSRVDTEAFF. As DNA, the CDR3 is TGTGCCAGCAGCCGCTTCTCCAGGGTCGATACTGAAGCTTTCTTT. The V and J genes are TRBV5-8 and TRBJ1-1, with a possible D match to TRBD1 (5 bases). Germline loops: CDR1 SGHTS, CDR2 YDEGEE. CDR3 length: 15 amino acids. Between the trimmed V and J ends, which lost 4 bases and 5 bases, there was a span of 18 bases.

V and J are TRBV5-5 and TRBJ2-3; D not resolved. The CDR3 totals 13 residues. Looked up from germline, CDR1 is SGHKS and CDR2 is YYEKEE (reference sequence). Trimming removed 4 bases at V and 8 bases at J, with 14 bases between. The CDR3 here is CASSPQLIGTQYF. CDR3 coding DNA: TGTGCCAGCAGCCCACAATTGATTGGTACGCAGTATTTT.

CDR3 sequence reads: CASSLSRDQPQHF. CDR3 nucleotide sequence: TGTGCCAGCAGTTTATCCCGGGATCAGCCCCAGCATTTT. The V and J genes are TRBV27 and TRBJ1-5; no definite D call. Germline CDR1 is MNHEY and CDR2 is SMNVEV (reference sequence). The CDR3 spans 13 residues. V lost 0 bases to trimming and J lost 5 bases, with 5 bases between them.

DNA for the CDR3: TGCGCCAGCAGCCAAGAAGAGGGCATCGCCCGGGGCACAGATACGCAGTATTTT. It is translated as CASSQEEGIARGTDTQYF. This sequence joins TRBV4-3 and TRBJ2-3, with D tentatively TRBD2 (5 bases). The CDR3 consists of 18 residues. Trimming cost V 0 bases and J 1 base, with 17 bases left between them. Germline V gene sequence: CDR1 LGHNA, CDR2 YSLEER.

The CDR3 bases are TGTGCCAGCAGCCAAGATGGGACAGGGTTCGAGACCCAGTACTTC. Its protein product is CASSQDGTGFETQYF. V and J are TRBV3-1 (or the pseudogene TRBV3-2) and TRBJ2-5; 9 nucleotides agree with TRBD1. This CDR3 spans 15 amino acids. The germline CDR1 and CDR2 sequences are LGHDT and YNNKEL (reference sequence). The ends lost 0 bases at V and 5 bases at J; junction bases unmatched: 4.

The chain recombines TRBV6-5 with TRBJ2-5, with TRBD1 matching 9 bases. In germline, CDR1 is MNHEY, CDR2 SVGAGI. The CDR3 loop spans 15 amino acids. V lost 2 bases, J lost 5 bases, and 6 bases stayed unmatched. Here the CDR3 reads CASSYGTGLEETQYF. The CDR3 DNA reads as TGTGCCAGCAGTTACGGGACAGGGCTCGAGGAGACCCAGTACTTC.

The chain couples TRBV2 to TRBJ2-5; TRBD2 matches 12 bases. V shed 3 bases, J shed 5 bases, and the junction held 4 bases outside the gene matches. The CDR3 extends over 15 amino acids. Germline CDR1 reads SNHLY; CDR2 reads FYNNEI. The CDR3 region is CASSETSGSGETQYF. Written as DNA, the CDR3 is TGTGCCAGCAGTGAGACTAGCGGGAGTGGGGAGACCCAGTACTTC.

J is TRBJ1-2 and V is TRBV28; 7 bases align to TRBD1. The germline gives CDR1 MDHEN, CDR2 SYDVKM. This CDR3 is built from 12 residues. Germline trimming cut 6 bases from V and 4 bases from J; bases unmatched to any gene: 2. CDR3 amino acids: CASSRTGYGYTF. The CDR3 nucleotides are TGTGCCAGCAGCAGGACAGGCTATGGCTACACCTTC.

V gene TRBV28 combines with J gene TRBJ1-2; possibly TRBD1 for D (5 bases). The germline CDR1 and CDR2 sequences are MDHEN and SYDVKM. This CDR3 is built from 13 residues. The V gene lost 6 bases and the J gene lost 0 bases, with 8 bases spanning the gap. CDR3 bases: TGTGCCAGCAGATTGACAGCTAACTATGGCTACACCTTC. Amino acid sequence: CASRLTANYGYTF.

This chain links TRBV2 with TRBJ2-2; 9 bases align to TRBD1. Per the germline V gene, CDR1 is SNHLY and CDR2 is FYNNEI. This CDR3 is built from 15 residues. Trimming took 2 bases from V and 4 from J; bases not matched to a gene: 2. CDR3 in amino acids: CASSETTGGTGELFF. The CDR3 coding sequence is TGTGCCAGCAGTGAAACGACAGGGGGCACCGGGGAGCTGTTTTTT.

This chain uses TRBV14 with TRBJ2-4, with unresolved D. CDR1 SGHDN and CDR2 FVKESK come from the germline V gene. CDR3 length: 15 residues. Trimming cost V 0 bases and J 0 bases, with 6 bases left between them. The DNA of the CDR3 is TGTGCCAGCAGCCAAGAGAGGCTAGCCAAAAACATTCAGTACTTC. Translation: CASSQERLAKNIQYF.

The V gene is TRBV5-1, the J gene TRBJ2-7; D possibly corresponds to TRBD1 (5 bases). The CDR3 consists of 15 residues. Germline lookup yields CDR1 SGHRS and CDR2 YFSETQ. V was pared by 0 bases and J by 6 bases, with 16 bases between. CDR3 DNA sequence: TGCGCCAGCAGCTTGGCCGCCCGGCCAGGGTCCGAGCAGTACTTC. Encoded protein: CASSLAARPGSEQYF. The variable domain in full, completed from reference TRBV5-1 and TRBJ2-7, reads KAGVTQTPRYLIKTRGQQVTLSCSPISGHRSVSWYQQTPGQGLQFLFEYFSETQRNKGNFPGRFSGRQFSNSRSEMNVSTLELGDSALYLCASSLAARPGSEQYFGPGTRLTVT.

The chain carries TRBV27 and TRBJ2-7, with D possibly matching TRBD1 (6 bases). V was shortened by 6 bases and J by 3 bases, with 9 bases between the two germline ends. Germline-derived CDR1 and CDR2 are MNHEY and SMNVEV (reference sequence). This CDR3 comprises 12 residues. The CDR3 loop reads CASSDRFYEQYF. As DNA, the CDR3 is TGTGCCAGCAGCGACAGGTTCTACGAGCAGTACTTC.

CDR3 residues: CASSELVGLGNEQFF. In DNA form, the CDR3 reads TGCGCCAGCAGTGAGTTGGTGGGCCTGGGCAATGAGCAGTTCTTC. The rearrangement links TRBV10-2 to TRBJ2-1; D gene ambiguous. This CDR3 comprises 15 residues. The V gene lost 1 base and the J gene lost 6 bases, with 13 bases spanning the gap. Per germline, CDR1 WSHSY and CDR2 SAAADI.

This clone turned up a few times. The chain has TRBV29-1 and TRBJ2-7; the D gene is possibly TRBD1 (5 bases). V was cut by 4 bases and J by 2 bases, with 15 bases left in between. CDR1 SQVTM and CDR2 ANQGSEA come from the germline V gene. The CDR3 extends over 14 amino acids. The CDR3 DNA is TGCAGCGTTGGGTCCTGGACACCCACCTACGAGCAGTACTTC. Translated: CSVGSWTPTYEQYF.

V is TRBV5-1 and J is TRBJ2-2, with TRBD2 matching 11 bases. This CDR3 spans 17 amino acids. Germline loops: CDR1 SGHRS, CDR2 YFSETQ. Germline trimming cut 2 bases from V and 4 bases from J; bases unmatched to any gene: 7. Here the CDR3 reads CASSLTGTSGFTGELFF. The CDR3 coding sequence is TGCGCCAGCAGCTTAACTGGGACTAGCGGATTCACCGGGGAGCTGTTTTTT.

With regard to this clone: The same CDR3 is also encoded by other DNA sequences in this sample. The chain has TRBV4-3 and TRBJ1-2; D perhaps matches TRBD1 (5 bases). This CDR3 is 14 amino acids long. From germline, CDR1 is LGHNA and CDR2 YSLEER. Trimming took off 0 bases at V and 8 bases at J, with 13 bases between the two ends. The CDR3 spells CASSQDRGFGGYTF. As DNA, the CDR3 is TGCGCCAGCAGCCAAGATCGGGGGTTCGGGGGCTACACCTTC.

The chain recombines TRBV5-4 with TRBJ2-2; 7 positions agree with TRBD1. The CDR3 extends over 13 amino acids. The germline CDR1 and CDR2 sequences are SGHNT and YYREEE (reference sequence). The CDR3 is CSALGQDTGELFF. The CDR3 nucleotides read TGTTCAGCCCTCGGACAGGACACCGGGGAGCTGTTTTTT.